The 8 T cell receptor beta chains listed next were all sequenced from one sample in a study of T cells after yellow fever vaccination. Via MiXCR, TCRdb re-called the 5' RACE reads, giving one row per CDR3 protein. Here the sample spans approximately 69,000 distinct CDR3 sequences, approximately 5% being singletons. Source: CD4+ T cells sorted from PBMCs, taken more than 13 days after the first yellow fever vaccination. The receptor set was obtained from a man between 18 and 35 years old who received the YFV17D yellow fever vaccine.

This clonotype was found many times. The rearrangement uses TRBV5-1 and TRBJ2-2, with 8 bases matching TRBD1. J was trimmed by 5 bases and V by 4 bases; bases with no gene match: 10. CDR1 is SGHRS and CDR2 is YFSETQ in the germline V gene. This CDR3 contains 16 residues. The DNA for the CDR3 is TGCGCCAGCAGCGCCGCTGGACAGGGCGGAACCGGGGAGCTGTTTTTT. Its protein is CASSAAGQGGTGELFF.

This clonotype was counted ten times or more. This chain links TRBV12-3 or TRBV12-4 with TRBJ2-5; D is uncertain. This CDR3 contains 14 residues. V lost 6 bases and J 7 bases, leaving 18 bases between the germline ends. The CDR3 sequence: CASRTVGAFRTQYF. CDR3 in DNA: TGTGCCAGCAGAACGGTCGGCGCCTTCAGGACCCAGTACTTC.

This clonotype was observed at least ten times. The chain employs TRBV12-3 or TRBV12-4 and TRBJ1-5; D uncertain. CDR3 size: 16 residues. The ends were cut back, 6 bases at V and 1 base at J, with 16 bases in the middle. This CDR3 is CASRSTRYGSNQPQHF. For the CDR3, the DNA is TGTGCCAGCAGGTCGACAAGGTACGGGAGCAATCAGCCCCAGCATTTT.

This clonotype occurred many times. This chain links TRBV20-1 with TRBJ2-5, with TRBD2 identical over 9 bases. The CDR3 is made up of 14 amino acids. The junction had 4 bases not matched to a gene; V was cut back by 3 bases and J by 2 bases. Germline V gene lookup returns CDR1 DFQATT and CDR2 SNEGSKA (reference sequence). The DNA of the CDR3 is TGCAGTGCTAGGGCTAGCGGGGAACAAGAGACCCAGTACTTC. Translated, it gives CSARASGEQETQYF.

This clonotype was seen more than once but under ten times. This chain's CDR3 is CASSGGSFGNTIYF. DNA of the CDR3: TGTGCCAGCAGCGGGGGATCGTTTGGAAACACCATATATTTT. The chain combines TRBV9 with TRBJ1-3, with D unresolved. The germline V and J ends were trimmed by 3 bases and 3 bases, with 10 bases remaining between them. The length of the CDR3 is 14 residues. Germline CDR1 SGDLS, CDR2 YYNGEE.

This clonotype was detected ten times or more. This CDR3 reads CSAPPPSGGASGSYEQYF. CDR3 DNA: TGCAGTGCCCCCCCACCTAGCGGGGGGGCCAGTGGATCCTACGAGCAGTACTTC. This chain uses TRBV20-1 with TRBJ2-7; TRBD2 matches at 12 bases. The CDR3 totals 18 residues. CDR1 is DFQATT, CDR2 SNEGSKA, per germline (reference sequence). V was clipped by 6 bases and J by 1 base; unmatched bases: 16.

This clonotype was found many times. The chain links TRBV7-3 to TRBJ2-1; TRBD1 might be the D (5 bases). The germline gives CDR1 SGHTA, CDR2 FQGTGA. The CDR3 covers 15 residues. V was pared by 4 bases and J by 6 bases, with 16 bases between. The CDR3 loop reads CASSSRQGRINEQFF. CDR3 DNA: TGTGCCAGCAGCTCCCGGCAGGGCAGAATCAATGAGCAGTTCTTC.

A few counts support this clonotype. J is TRBJ2-2 and V is TRBV3-1; 8 bases align to TRBD2. Germline V gives CDR1 LGHDT, CDR2 YNNKEL (reference sequence). J was trimmed by 5 bases and V by 11 bases; bases with no gene match: 22. CDR3 length equals 18 residues. This chain's CDR3 is CACSQDLPGGPSTGELFF. The CDR3 region has the DNA TGTGCCTGCTCCCAAGATTTGCCGGGGGGGCCGAGTACCGGGGAGCTGTTTTTT.